This TCR beta chain was observed in a study of graft-versus-host responses after intestinal transplantation (dated by TCRdb to about 2021). With respect to the entire study: The transplants that recipients got were multivisceral, liver-intestinal, or isolated intestinal. Every recipient was given anti-thymocyte globulin induction, followed by approximately three years of maintenance tacrolimus and steroids. Graft-versus-host and host-versus-graft alloreactive T cell clones were tracked in the graft, circulation and bone marrow after intestinal transplantation using bulk TCR-beta CDR3 sequencing. To identify alloreactive clones, pre-transplant mixed lymphocyte reaction products were sequenced and then compared with unstimulated pre-transplant donor and recipient T cells. The cohort enrolled around 25 intestinal transplant recipients including one retransplant, and 3 patients lacking pretransplant specimens were excluded. Donor T cell macrochimerism was defined as a peak of at least 4% donor T cells among recipient peripheral blood mononuclear cells. Rather than going through the commercial service, samples from a few later patients were sequenced in-house on an Illumina MiSeq and processed with MiXCR.

V trim: 0 bases; J trim: 6 bases; unmatched bases: 10. Sequences SGDLS (CDR1) and YYNGEE (CDR2) are obtained from the germline V gene. Spanning cysteine to phenylalanine, the CDR3 consists of 16 amino acids. The CDR3 DNA has 48 bases and is translated from base 1. What the research found in general, with its limitations: Early after transplant, peak levels of circulating GvH clones were found to be associated with declines in HvG clones. Conclusions were limited by the relatively low number and heterogeneity of intestinal transplant patients. High GvH to HvG T cell clonal ratios were observed in the allografts of patients with donor T cell macrochimerism. GvH clones were detected in recipient bone marrow, and some appeared earlier in ileal mucosa or blood, consistent with an intestinal mucosal origin.

According to the study, the label for this sample's time point signals: cells obtained before transplantation from donor or recipient. CD3+CD4+ and CD3+CD8+ populations were FACS-sorted from unstimulated pre-transplant donor and recipient cells taken from spleen or lymph nodes. Points on this clone: Its antigen is still unknown. Base qualities are missing; no much larger clone stands one base away.

Libraries came from the immunoSEQ multiplex PCR assay. For most patients, genomic DNA was isolated with the Qiagen DNeasy Blood and Tissue Kit and sent frozen to Adaptive Biotechnologies for TCR sequencing. Adaptive Biotechnologies carried out high-throughput TCR-beta CDR3 sequencing of genomic DNA for most patients. The authors' analysis ran thus. TCR sequencing data for over 15 patients were retrieved from Adaptive's ImmunoSEQ software; a few other patients were processed with MiXCR and VDJtools. CD4 versus CD8 sorting errors were corrected by removing sequences found in both subsets at a frequency ratio below 5:1. Because the origin of CDR3 nucleotide sequences shared between donor and recipient could not be assigned, those sequences were removed. To be classed as alloreactive, a clone needed at least 2-fold expansion over unstimulated cells and a minimum CFSE-low frequency of 0.002% (template counts) or 0.001% (read counts). Clones were considered mappable if detected in sequenced pre-transplant spleen, lymph node, or MLR CFSE-low populations of the donor or recipient. The cumulative frequency of alloreactive clones was calculated as a percentage of all sequences, weighted by copy number. TCRdb re-hosts the immuneACCESS table, in-frame sequences only. Its copies lack some clones; in the studies checked, an unresolved V gene accounts for under half of them, and the cause for the rest is not known. From that table come the V and J calls and clone size; the DNA was used to work out D and trimming. The sample table lists about 50,000 clones, about nine tenths of them with a count of one. The ten biggest clones cover 2.5% of the sample.

The chain uses TRBV9 and TRBJ2-3; 7 junctional bases match TRBD2. The sequencing here drew on unstimulated CD4+ T cells sorted from spleen or lymph node cells, taken before transplant. The source of this sequence is a human donor who was the organ donor for an intestinal transplant. CDR3 sequence: CASSVVVGGPGDTQYF. The DNA sequence is TGTGCCAGCAGCGTAGTTGTGGGAGGGCCAGGTGATACGCAGTATTTT.